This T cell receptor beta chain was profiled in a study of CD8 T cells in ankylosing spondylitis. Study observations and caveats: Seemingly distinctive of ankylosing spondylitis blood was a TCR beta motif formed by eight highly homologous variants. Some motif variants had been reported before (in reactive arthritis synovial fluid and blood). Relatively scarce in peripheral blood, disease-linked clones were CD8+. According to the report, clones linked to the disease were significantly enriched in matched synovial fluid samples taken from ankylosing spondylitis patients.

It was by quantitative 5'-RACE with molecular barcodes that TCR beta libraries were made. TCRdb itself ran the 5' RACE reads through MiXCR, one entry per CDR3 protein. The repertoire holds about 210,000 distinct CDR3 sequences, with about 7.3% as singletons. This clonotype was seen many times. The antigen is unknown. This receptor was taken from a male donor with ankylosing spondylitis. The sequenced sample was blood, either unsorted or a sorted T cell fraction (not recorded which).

The CDR3, as DNA: TGTGCCAGTAGTCCCACCGGGACAGGGTCCCGCAATGAGCAGTTCTTC. As protein: CASSPTGTGSRNEQFF. The chain combines TRBV19 with TRBJ2-1; 9 bases match TRBD1. The V gene's germline CDR1 is LNHDA and CDR2 SQIVND (reference sequence). The V gene end was trimmed by 5 bases and the J gene end by 6 bases; junction bases not matched to a gene: 11. The CDR3 contains 16 residues.